This T cell receptor beta chain was sequenced for a study of cytomegalovirus exposure and HLA in healthy donors. Study-wide results and limits: The availability of immune exposure information extended only to CMV serostatus.

This PCR relied on a set of 60 Vbeta primers and 13 Jbeta primers. Clones were sequenced by immunoSEQ multiplex PCR, and TCRdb holds only the in-frame ones, with some missing. The data hold 250,000 to 350,000 clones, with about nine tenths observed a single time. Concerning this clone itself: Its target is unknown.

It was healthy bone marrow donors who served as donors. CDR1 is LNHDA and CDR2 is SQIVND in the germline V gene (reference sequence). J gave up 3 bases and V 3 bases, and 5 bases lay outside the gene matches. The CDR3 runs to 14 residues. The chain carries TRBV19 and TRBJ2-7, with 7 nucleotides matching TRBD2. The material sequenced was PBMCs. The TCR sequence derives from a man aged 40-50 years in good health and CMV-seropositive. CDR3 nucleotides: TGTGCCAGTAGTATTGGGGGACTACTCTACGAGCAGTACTTC. Its protein product is CASSIGGLLYEQYF.